This T cell receptor (beta chain) was obtained from a study of blood T cells in healthy people across ages. This clonotype was seen more than once but under ten times. Antigen unknown. Study-level findings and limits: While age rose, TCR beta diversity per million T cells dropped in a roughly linear way.

A J-beta primer mix and a sample-barcoded 5' primer were used in a second PCR of about 7 to 12 cycles. Using its own MiXCR run on the 5' RACE reads, TCRdb lists one record per CDR3 protein. The sample yields approximately 1,100,000 distinct CDR3 sequences, 35% to 50% seen once. The CDR3 sequence is 16 residues long. Looked up from germline, CDR1 is SGDLS and CDR2 is YYNGEE. The clonotype was recovered from a woman aged 55-69 years in good health. This rearrangement joins TRBV9 to TRBJ2-4; 7 bases match TRBD1. The J call is uncertain, as TRBJ2-7 better fits the DNA end. Sequenced: blood. The CDR3 DNA reads TGTGCCAGCAGCGTAGCACCGACAGGGTTCACCTACGAGCAGTACTTC. This gives the protein CASSVAPTGFTYEQYF.